This paragraph reports one TCR beta chain. What it binds is unknown. 13 Jbeta primers and 60 Vbeta primers were used for the PCR. Per the original methods: Some 9.9 million shared chains were among approximately 87 million unique TCR beta chains counted in a later analysis. The assay was immunoSEQ multiplex PCR, and TCRdb's table has in-frame clones only and misses some. That table supplies the V and J calls and clone size; D and trimming were determined from the DNA. The sample contains 80,000 or so clones, approximately 80% of which appear only once. The entry originates in a study of cytomegalovirus exposure and HLA in healthy donors. The study's findings and limits: Overall, some 160 TCR beta chains were annotated as cytomegalovirus-associated.

V was pared by 0 bases and J by 10 bases, with 3 bases of the junction left unmatched. CDR1 KGHSH and CDR2 LQKENI come from the germline V gene. The CDR3 is 14 residues long. Sequences were obtained from PBMCs. The TCR originated in a man in his forties in good health and CMV-seronegative. The V and J genes are TRBV18 and TRBJ1-2; 12 bases fit TRBD1. The CDR3 nucleotides read TGTGCCAGCTCACCACCGGGGACAGGGGGCATCTACACCTTC. Translated: CASSPPGTGGIYTF.